This T cell receptor (beta chain) is from a study of regulatory T cells in long-lasting Graves disease. Regarding this clonotype: Antigen: not known.

Germline CDR1 is MDHEN and CDR2 is SYDVKM. The CDR3 covers 16 residues. V lost 8 bases and J 1 base, leaving 18 bases between the germline ends. In building TCR beta libraries, iRepertoire HTBI primers were used together with Arm-PCR of CDR3 regions. Original methodology: Across samples, 62 TRBV and around 14 TRBJ segments were found. TCRdb itself ran the multiplex PCR reads through MiXCR, one entry per CDR3 protein. Here the V and J calls rest on TCRdb's processing, not on the authors' analysis. This table has about 440,000 distinct CDR3 sequences, 16% appearing once. Study-level findings and limits: Researchers reported studying only peripheral blood, not thyroid tissue. Patients whose Graves' disease persisted exhibited lower TCR diversity than those newly diagnosed.

Time point of the sample: newly diagnosed GD, antithyroid drugs for less than 3 months. PBMC-extracted RNA yielded the TCR library. This sample was also put to use in a study of T cells in Graves' hyperthyroidism and ophthalmopathy. This second study notes: The HTBI set primed first-round TCR CDR3 RT-PCR.

Sequences were derived from peripheral blood mononuclear cells (PBMCs), sampled at new diagnosis, from a patient treated with antithyroid drugs. The gene calls are TRBV28 and TRBJ1-5; no clear D. The clonotype was recovered from a woman under 30 with Graves disease. The CDR3 is CASRGVGYFSNQPQHF. For the CDR3, the DNA is TGTGCCAGCCGAGGAGTGGGCTATTTCAGCAATCAGCCCCAGCATTTT.